A selection of T cell receptor beta chains follows, all from one sample in a study of blood T cell repertoires in COVID-19. Profiled with immunoSEQ multiplex PCR; TCRdb holds only in-frame clones, not every one. The sample has some 230,000 clones; around 84% are singletons. Material: peripheral blood. Receptor source: an older woman who had recovered from COVID-19. CDR3s include the opening cysteine and the closing phenylalanine or tryptophan. The D gene is left open where the match is weak. Expanded clones are given a class, and other clones once, few, many or no size at all.

length: 15
size: once
J: TRBJ1-1
D: -
V: TRBV7-9
DNA: TGTGCCAGCAGCCCACTGACAACCCGTAACACTGAAGCTTTCTTT
CDR3: CASSPLTTRNTEAFF

length: 12
size: -
J: TRBJ1-2
D: -
V: TRBV5-5
DNA: TGTGCCAGCAGCTTTAGGGGCTATGGCTACACCTTC
CDR3: CASSFRGYGYTF

length: 15
size: -
J: TRBJ2-3
D: -
V: TRBV30
DNA: TGTGCCTGGACTCCAACAGGGATTAGCACAGATACGCAGTATTTT
CDR3: CAWTPTGISTDTQYF

length: 16
size: -
J: TRBJ2-5
D: TRBD1
V: TRBV7-8
DNA: TGTGCCAGCAGCCGGGACAGGGTCGCCCCAGAAGAGACCCAGTACTTC
CDR3: CASSRDRVAPEETQYF

length: 14
size: -
J: TRBJ2-7
D: TRBD1
V: TRBV19
DNA: TGTGCCAGTAGTATAGGACAGGGGGAGTTCGAGCAGTACTTC
CDR3: CASSIGQGEFEQYF

length: 13
size: once
J: TRBJ2-3
D: -
V: TRBV29-1
DNA: TGCAGCGTTGTCCCAGAACAGGCAGATACGCAGTATTTT
CDR3: CSVVPEQADTQYF

length: 15
size: -
J: TRBJ1-1
D: TRBD1
V: TRBV2
DNA: TGTGCCAGCAGGCGGGACAGGGGATGGAACACTGAAGCTTTCTTT
CDR3: CASRRDRGWNTEAFF

length: 16
size: -
J: TRBJ1-6
D: -
V: TRBV19
DNA: TGTGCCAGTAGCATCAGACAGAGCTCCTATAATTCACCCCTCCACTTT
CDR3: CASSIRQSSYNSPLHF

length: 10
size: -
J: TRBJ2-1
D: TRBD1
V: TRBV6-6
DNA: TGTGCCAGCAGTTATACGGGACAGATCTTC
CDR3: CASSYTGQIF

length: 13
size: -
J: TRBJ1-2
D: TRBD1
V: TRBV7-2
DNA: TGTGCCAGCAGTCCAGGGGGCGCCTATGGCTACACCTTC
CDR3: CASSPGGAYGYTF

length: 14
size: -
J: TRBJ2-1
D: TRBD2
V: TRBV11-2
DNA: TGTGCCAGCAGCTTGGGACTAGCACTCAATGAGCAGTTCTTC
CDR3: CASSLGLALNEQFF

length: 15
size: once
J: TRBJ1-1
D: -
V: TRBV4-1
DNA: TGCGCCAGCAGCCTCATACAGGGCGCGAACACTGAAGCTTTCTTT
CDR3: CASSLIQGANTEAFF

length: 14
size: once
J: TRBJ2-7
D: -
V: TRBV5-1
DNA: TGCGCCAGCAGCTTGGCAGGGGCCCCCTACGAGCAGTACTTC
CDR3: CASSLAGAPYEQYF

length: 19
size: -
J: TRBJ2-3
D: -
V: TRBV6-2/TRBV6-3
DNA: TGTGCCAGCAGTCTATCTCACCGGGTCGAGGGCGGCCCGAGGGATACGCAGTATTTT
CDR3: CASSLSHRVEGGPRDTQYF

length: 12
size: -
J: TRBJ2-5
D: -
V: TRBV5-1
DNA: TGCGCCACTCTTGAGCGCACAGAGACCCAGTACTTC
CDR3: CATLERTETQYF

length: 15
size: -
J: TRBJ2-2
D: TRBD2
V: TRBV11-2
DNA: TGTGCCAGCAGCGCATCGTTTAGCGGGGGGTCGGAGCTGTTTTTT
CDR3: CASSASFSGGSELFF

length: 13
size: -
J: TRBJ1-1
D: -
V: TRBV7-9
DNA: TGTGCCAGCAGCATCGGACGGGGGACTGAAGCTTTCTTT
CDR3: CASSIGRGTEAFF

length: 18
size: -
J: TRBJ2-3
D: TRBD2
V: TRBV6-1
DNA: TGTGCCAGCAGTGAACCGACTAGCGGGGGGACTTTCACAGATACGCAGTATTTT
CDR3: CASSEPTSGGTFTDTQYF

length: 13
size: -
J: TRBJ1-2
D: TRBD1
V: TRBV7-2
DNA: TGTGCCAGCAGTAGGGACAGGGGGAGCGGCTACACCTTC
CDR3: CASSRDRGSGYTF

length: 15
size: -
J: TRBJ2-4
D: -
V: TRBV5-4
DNA: TGTGCCAGCAGCTCCGGTGGGGGGGGCCAGGACATTCAGTACTTC
CDR3: CASSSGGGGQDIQYF

length: 17
size: -
J: TRBJ2-5
D: TRBD1
V: TRBV27
DNA: TGTGCCAGCAGTTTGCGGCAGGGGGCGCTATGGGAAGAGACCCAGTACTTC
CDR3: CASSLRQGALWEETQYF

length: 16
size: -
J: TRBJ2-1
D: TRBD2
V: TRBV5-1
DNA: TGCGCCAGCAGCACCGGGACTAGCGGGGGGGCCGAGGTCCAGTTCTTC
CDR3: CASSTGTSGGAEVQFF

length: 14
size: -
J: TRBJ2-3
D: -
V: TRBV5-1
DNA: TGCGCCAGCAGCTTGGTACTAGACACAGATACGCAGTATTTT
CDR3: CASSLVLDTDTQYF

length: 15
size: -
J: TRBJ2-7
D: -
V: TRBV7-9
DNA: TGTGCCAGCAGCGGCCGGGACATAACTTTTGACGAGCAGTACTTC
CDR3: CASSGRDITFDEQYF

length: 18
size: -
J: TRBJ1-1
D: -
V: TRBV7-9
DNA: TGTGCCAGCAGCGCATACCGGACAGTTAAACTCCCTCGGCCTGAAGCTTTCTTT
CDR3: CASSAYRTVKLPRPEAFF

length: 16
size: -
J: TRBJ2-7
D: TRBD2
V: TRBV10-3
DNA: TGTGCCATCAGCCCGGGTGAGAGCGGGGGGTCCCACGAGCAGTACTTC
CDR3: CAISPGESGGSHEQYF

length: 16
size: -
J: TRBJ2-3
D: TRBD1
V: TRBV5-4
DNA: TGTGCCAGCAGCCCCACCGGGACAGGGGGCTCGGATACGCAGTATTTT
CDR3: CASSPTGTGGSDTQYF

length: 15
size: -
J: TRBJ1-5
D: TRBD1
V: TRBV6-2/TRBV6-3
DNA: TGTGCCAGCAGTTACCCCAGGGGGCAACATCAGCCCCAGCATTTT
CDR3: CASSYPRGQHQPQHF

length: 16
size: -
J: TRBJ2-3
D: TRBD2
V: TRBV14
DNA: TGTGCCAGCAGCCAAGCGGGGCGGGGGACGGCAGATACGCAGTATTTT
CDR3: CASSQAGRGTADTQYF

length: 13
size: -
J: TRBJ2-4
D: TRBD2
V: TRBV6-6
DNA: TGTGCCAGCCAGACTAGCGGGGGGCACATTCAGTACTTC
CDR3: CASQTSGGHIQYF

length: 14
size: -
J: TRBJ2-2
D: TRBD2
V: TRBV7-2
DNA: TGTGCCAGCAGCTACAGCGGGGCCCAGCGGAAGCTGTTTTTT
CDR3: CASSYSGAQRKLFF

length: 14
size: -
J: TRBJ1-5
D: TRBD1
V: TRBV20-1
DNA: TGCAATGCTAGTAGACAGGGGATCAATCAGCCCCAGCATTTT
CDR3: CNASRQGINQPQHF

length: 14
size: -
J: TRBJ1-6
D: TRBD1
V: TRBV11-3
DNA: TGTGCCAGCAGCTTAACAGGGGAAAATTCACCCCTCCACTTT
CDR3: CASSLTGENSPLHF

length: 12
size: -
J: TRBJ1-1
D: -
V: TRBV5-1
DNA: TGCGCCAGTTCGTTTATGAACACTGAAGCTTTCTTT
CDR3: CASSFMNTEAFF

length: 15
size: -
J: TRBJ2-7
D: TRBD2
V: TRBV3-1/TRBV3-2
DNA: TGTGCCAGCAGCCACCGGACTAGCGGGACATACGAGCAGTACTTC
CDR3: CASSHRTSGTYEQYF